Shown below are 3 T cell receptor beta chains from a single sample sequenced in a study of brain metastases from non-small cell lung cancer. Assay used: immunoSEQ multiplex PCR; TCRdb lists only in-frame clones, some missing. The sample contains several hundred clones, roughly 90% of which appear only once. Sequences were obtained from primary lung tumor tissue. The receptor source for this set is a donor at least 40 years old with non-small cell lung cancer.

The DNA of the CDR3 is TGTGCCAGCAGTAACGACGGGAACACTGAAGCTTTCTTT. Its translation: CASSNDGNTEAFF. The chain recombines TRBV6-5 with TRBJ1-1, with D hard to call. Germline CDR1 reads MNHEY; CDR2 reads SVGAGI. The CDR3 runs to 13 residues. V lost 5 bases, J lost 1 base, and 8 bases lay in between.

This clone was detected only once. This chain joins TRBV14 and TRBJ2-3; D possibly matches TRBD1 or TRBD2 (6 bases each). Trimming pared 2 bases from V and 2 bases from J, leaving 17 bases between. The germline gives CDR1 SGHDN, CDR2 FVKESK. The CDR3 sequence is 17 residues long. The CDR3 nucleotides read TGTGCCAGCAGCCAAATCGCCGGGGGCTCTCCCACAGATACGCAGTATTTT. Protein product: CASSQIAGGSPTDTQYF.

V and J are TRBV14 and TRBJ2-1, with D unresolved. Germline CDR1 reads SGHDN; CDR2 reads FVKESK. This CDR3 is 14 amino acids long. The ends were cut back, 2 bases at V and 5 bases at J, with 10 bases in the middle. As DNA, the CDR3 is TGTGCCAGCAGCCAACTTAGCCCTGACAATGAGCAGTTCTTC. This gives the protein CASSQLSPDNEQFF.